Below, 3 T cell receptor beta chains from the same sample are listed, as sequenced in a study of beta chain features in type 1 diabetes. The isolated RNA, all of it, was reverse transcribed, so expressed TCRB transcripts were what got sequenced. Here immunoSEQ multiplex PCR was the method, and the copy in TCRdb shows in-frame clones only, minus some. The sample records roughly 140,000 clones, around 8% being singletons. The source material was central memory CD4+ T cells from blood. The receptors originated from a man younger than 30 in good health.

This clone turned up a few times. The genes are TRBV4-2 and TRBJ2-5, with D maybe TRBD2 (5 bases). Germline V lookup: CDR1 LGHNA, CDR2 YNFKEQ. The CDR3 is 14 residues long. V lost 8 bases, J lost 4 bases, and 17 bases lay in between. The CDR3 bases are TGTGCCAGCCAGGAAGGACGGGGAACAGAGACCCAGTACTTC. Encoded protein: CASQEGRGTETQYF.

Only a few counts were recorded for this clone. The chain couples TRBV5-4 to TRBJ2-1, with 10 bases fitting TRBD2. CDR1 and CDR2 from the germline V gene are SGHNT and YYREEE (reference sequence). The trim removed 4 bases at V and 4 bases at J, leaving 5 bases unmatched. This CDR3 spans 15 amino acids. CDR3 region: CASSQSGGVYNEQFF. The CDR3 nucleotides are TGTGCCAGCAGCCAGAGCGGGGGGGTTTACAATGAGCAGTTCTTC.

The chain has TRBV27 and TRBJ1-2; 7 bases are a match to TRBD1. CDR3 size: 13 residues. The V gene's germline CDR1 is MNHEY and CDR2 SMNVEV (reference sequence). Trimming removed 4 bases from V and 6 bases from J; junction bases left unmatched: 5. The CDR3 region is CASSSRQGDGYTF. CDR3 bases: TGTGCCAGCAGTTCACGACAGGGAGATGGCTACACCTTC.